A single sample is the source of the 23 T cell receptor beta chains below, sequenced in a study of shared clonotypes between healthy human individuals. Method: immunoSEQ multiplex PCR; TCRdb's copy keeps in-frame clones and lacks some. Counted here are roughly 2 million clones, nearly 97% occurring once; the ten biggest clones make up 0.1% to 0.15%. The specimen sequenced was naive CD4+ T cells sorted from blood. Regarding subset: CD45RA+ positively selected. These receptors were collected from a man younger than 35 in good health.

The chain links TRBV14 to TRBJ1-1; D is unclear. CDR1 and CDR2 from the germline V gene are SGHDN and FVKESK. The CDR3 runs 13 residues. Trimming stripped 1 base from V and 5 bases from J, with 8 bases between. The CDR3 sequence is CASSQGSKTEAFF. CDR3 sequence (DNA): TGTGCCAGCAGCCAAGGATCAAAGACTGAAGCTTTCTTT.

This clone was seen only once. The J gene is TRBJ2-7, the V gene TRBV6-1; 11 bases line up with TRBD2. CDR1 and CDR2 (germline): MNHNS, SASEGT. The CDR3 covers 15 residues. The V and J ends lost 7 bases and 5 bases, in that order; junction bases with no gene match: 10. In DNA form, the CDR3 reads TGTGCCAGCACCCTAGCGGGGGGCGGGTTCCACGAGCAGTACTTC. Encoded protein: CASTLAGGGFHEQYF.

As regards this clone: This specimen includes other DNA sequences encoding the same CDR3. V and J are TRBV18 and TRBJ2-3; perhaps TRBD1 as D (6 bases). CDR1 and CDR2 from the germline V gene are KGHSH and LQKENI. The CDR3 has 13 residues. V dropped 6 bases and J dropped 4 bases, with 11 bases sitting between them. The CDR3 here is CASSPNRADTQYF. The CDR3, as DNA: TGTGCCAGCTCCCCCAACAGGGCAGATACGCAGTATTTT.

Turning to this clone: This CDR3 is also generated by other DNA sequences in the sample. The rearrangement links TRBV7-2 to TRBJ2-7, with 8 positions matching TRBD1. The CDR3 length is 13 residues. V trimming: 6 bases; J trimming: 2 bases; junction bases outside the gene matches: 3. Looked up from germline, CDR1 is SGHTA and CDR2 is FQGNSA. The chain's CDR3 is CASSRTGTYEQYF. CDR3 in DNA: TGTGCCAGCAGTCGGACAGGGACCTACGAGCAGTACTTC.

Of note for this clone: Other DNA sequences in the sample encode the same CDR3. The V gene is TRBV5-6, the J gene TRBJ1-5; D unclear. Per the germline V gene, CDR1 is SGHDT and CDR2 is YYEEEE. The V gene lost 2 bases and the J gene lost 2 bases, with 5 bases spanning the gap. The length of the CDR3 is 13 residues. DNA of the CDR3: TGTGCCAGCAGCTTCCTGGGCAATCAGCCCCAGCATTTT. Its translation: CASSFLGNQPQHF.

The chain uses TRBV27 and TRBJ2-7; 10 nucleotides match TRBD1. CDR1 is MNHEY, CDR2 SMNVEV, per germline (reference sequence). This CDR3 is 17 amino acids long. V dropped 3 bases and J dropped 0; count of bases not matched to a gene: 8. CDR3 in amino acids: CASSFLPGQGSSYEQYF. The DNA of the CDR3 is TGTGCCAGCAGTTTCCTTCCGGGACAGGGGAGCTCCTACGAGCAGTACTTC.

This clone was counted once. The chain is built from TRBV19 and TRBJ2-5; a possible D gene is TRBD1 (6 bases). V was shortened by 5 bases and J by 3 bases, with 10 bases between the two germline ends. There are 13 residues in the CDR3. Germline CDR1 reads LNHDA; CDR2 reads SQIVND (reference sequence). CDR3 nucleotides: TGTGCCAGTAGTTGGCACAGGGAAGAGACCCAGTACTTC. Translated: CASSWHREETQYF.

J is TRBJ2-7 and V is TRBV7-8; D ambiguous. This CDR3 has 13 amino acids. CDR1 SGHVS and CDR2 FQNEAQ come from the germline V gene. V was clipped by 1 base and J by 2 bases, with 6 bases between them. CDR3 bases: TGTGCCAGCAGCTTAGACTTTACCTACGAGCAGTACTTC. It encodes CASSLDFTYEQYF.

The chain is built from TRBV5-1 and TRBJ2-1; 7 bases map to TRBD2. CDR3 length equals 15 residues. Germline loops: CDR1 SGHRS, CDR2 YFSETQ. The trim removed 4 bases at V and 4 bases at J, leaving 8 bases unmatched. The CDR3 is CASSPGGPQYNEQFF. The DNA for the CDR3 is TGCGCCAGCAGCCCGGGGGGACCTCAGTACAATGAGCAGTTCTTC.

On this clone itself: This specimen includes other DNA sequences encoding the same CDR3. V is TRBV2 and J is TRBJ2-5; D unclear. CDR3 length: 12 residues. The germline V gene has CDR1 SNHLY and CDR2 FYNNEI. V was shortened by 6 bases and J by 2 bases, with 7 bases between the two germline ends. The CDR3 spells CASRGLQETQYF. The CDR3 DNA sequence: TGTGCCAGCAGGGGCTTACAAGAGACCCAGTACTTC.

This chain connects TRBV25-1 to TRBJ1-1, with a weak D call TRBD1 (6 bases). This CDR3 contains 13 residues. Per germline, CDR1 MGHDK and CDR2 SYGVNS. Trimming removed 6 bases from V and 0 bases from J, with 8 bases in between. DNA of the CDR3: TGTGCCAGCAGGCAGGGGATGAACACTGAAGCTTTCTTT. Amino acids: CASRQGMNTEAFF.

The chain carries TRBV2 and TRBJ2-1; perhaps TRBD2 as D (5 bases). This CDR3 is 15 amino acids long. Germline V gene data show CDR1 as SNHLY and CDR2 as FYNNEI. Trimming left V 3 bases short and J 6 bases short, with 15 bases between. The CDR3 loop reads CASSDDPGWVNEQFF. DNA for the CDR3: TGTGCCAGCAGTGATGATCCGGGATGGGTCAATGAGCAGTTCTTC.

The genes are TRBV28 and TRBJ2-7; D possibly matches TRBD1 or TRBD2 (5 bases each). The CDR3 length is 17 residues. CDR1 is MDHEN, CDR2 SYDVKM, per germline. V was shortened by 5 bases and J by 7 bases, with 27 bases between the two germline ends. The CDR3 DNA is TGTGCCAGCAGTAGGGGACCCGAAGCACAGGTACTACGAGAGCAGTACTTC. Amino acid sequence: CASSRGPEAQVLREQYF.

The rearrangement joins TRBV11-2 to TRBJ2-1; a weak D match, TRBD2 (6 bases). The CDR3 loop spans 15 amino acids. Per the germline V gene, CDR1 is SGHAT and CDR2 is FQNNGV. Trimming stripped 5 bases from V and 0 bases from J, with 11 bases between. CDR3 sequence reads: CASSLRGSSYNEQFF. In DNA, the CDR3 is TGTGCCAGCAGCCTACGGGGGAGCTCCTACAATGAGCAGTTCTTC.

The chain employs TRBV10-3 and TRBJ1-2; maybe TRBD1 (5 bases). Germline values: CDR1 ENHRY, CDR2 SYGVKD. Trimming removed 10 bases at V and 3 bases at J, with 18 bases between. CDR3 length: 14 amino acids. The CDR3 coding sequence is TGTGCCAGCACCTCACACGGGGCGGACTATGGCTACACCTTC. Amino acid sequence: CASTSHGADYGYTF.

The chain uses TRBV7-9 and TRBJ2-4; D not resolved. Germline V lookup: CDR1 SEHNR, CDR2 FQNEAQ (reference sequence). Trimming removed 5 bases at V and 7 bases at J, with 12 bases between. The length of the CDR3 is 13 residues. In DNA form, the CDR3 reads TGTGCCAGCAGCCAAGGGATGGGGAACATTCAGTACTTC. Protein: CASSQGMGNIQYF.

V is TRBV4-1 and J is TRBJ2-6; D not certain. From germline, CDR1 is MGHRA and CDR2 YSYEKL. This CDR3 has 15 amino acids. Between the trimmed V and J ends, which lost 0 bases and 12 bases, there was a span of 15 bases. CDR3 sequence: CASSQDEGWVSVLTF. The CDR3 nucleotides read TGCGCCAGCAGCCAAGATGAAGGGTGGGTTTCCGTCCTGACTTTC.

This sequence joins TRBV18 and TRBJ1-4; D gene uncertain. This CDR3 comprises 14 residues. V lost 3 bases and J lost 3, with 8 bases in between. The germline CDR1 and CDR2 sequences are KGHSH and LQKENI. The CDR3 DNA reads TGTGCCAGCTCACCGTACCCACCTAATGAAAAACTGTTTTTT. Protein sequence: CASSPYPPNEKLFF.

As to this clone: The sample has other DNA sequences that encode this CDR3 too. DNA of the CDR3: TGCGCCAGCAGTGAGGAGGCCTACGAGCAGTACTTC. Translation gives CASSEEAYEQYF. V and J are TRBV10-1 and TRBJ2-7; D is unresolved. There are 12 residues in the CDR3. The germline V gene encodes CDR1 WNHNN and CDR2 SYGVQD (reference sequence). V was cut by 2 bases and J by 2 bases, with 4 bases left in between.

The chain recombines TRBV6-6 with TRBJ2-1, with 8 positions matching TRBD2. Germline CDR1 is MNHNY and CDR2 is SVGAGI (reference sequence). J gave up 4 bases and V 5 bases, and 7 bases lay outside the gene matches. The length of the CDR3 is 15 residues. The CDR3, as DNA: TGTGCCAGCAGTCCCCCCGGGACTAGTTACAATGAGCAGTTCTTC. The encoded protein is CASSPPGTSYNEQFF.

This clone was found once. This chain joins TRBV6-6 and TRBJ2-7; 8 nucleotides align to TRBD2. CDR1 and CDR2 (germline): MNHNY, SVGAGI (reference sequence). The CDR3 loop spans 15 amino acids. V shed 2 bases and J 2 bases; nucleotides not matched to a gene: 5. The CDR3 sequence is CASSYELAVPYEQYF. CDR3 in DNA: TGTGCCAGCAGTTACGAACTAGCGGTTCCCTACGAGCAGTACTTC.

The V and J genes are TRBV10-3 and TRBJ2-7; 11 bases are a match to TRBD1. Germline V gives CDR1 ENHRY, CDR2 SYGVKD. The V gene end was trimmed by 7 bases and the J gene end by 5 bases; junction bases not matched to a gene: 10. This CDR3 contains 15 residues. Here the CDR3 DNA reads TGTGCCATCACTCCCCGGGACAGGGGGTATGACGAGCAGTACTTC. Translating it yields CAITPRDRGYDEQYF.

V is TRBV2 and J is TRBJ2-3, with 7 nucleotides matching TRBD1. Germline V lookup: CDR1 SNHLY, CDR2 FYNNEI. Losses at the gene ends were 8 bases for V and 3 bases for J; bases not matched to a gene: 11. The CDR3 loop spans 15 amino acids. CDR3 nucleotides: TGTGCCAGCTGCCGAGGGGGCGCAGGTACAGATACGCAGTATTTT. This codes for CASCRGGAGTDTQYF. The whole variable domain, remainder taken from reference TRBV2 and TRBJ2-3, is EPEVTQTPSHQVTQMGQEVILRCVPISNHLYFYWYRQILGQKVEFLVSFYNNEISEKSEIFDDQFSVERPDGSNFTLKIRSTKLEDSAMYFCASCRGGAGTDTQYFGPGTRLTVL.